The 23 T cell receptor beta chains below come from one sample, sequenced in a study of T cells in Graves' hyperthyroidism and ophthalmopathy (dated by TCRdb to between 2017 and 2020). The library came from multiplex PCR. The sequencer was an Illumina HiSeq 2000. TCR beta CDR3 regions were amplified from RNA transcripts. The first round of RT-PCR for the TCR CDR3 was performed with the HTBI primer set and the Qiagen OneStep RT-PCR kit. TCRdb redid the processing of the public reads, applying fastp at Q25 and MiXCR, and retained in-frame beta chains. A single entry per CDR3 protein holds the most common genes and DNA from its merged rows. This sample comprises about 420,000 distinct CDR3 sequences, 15% to 17% of them detected only once. The top ten clonotypes cover roughly 7.7% of the sample. Sequencing was done on a sample of blood. All receptors come from a woman aged 18-35 years with Graves' hyperthyroidism.

This clonotype was observed many times. The chain joins TRBV11-3 to TRBJ2-7; tentative D call: TRBD2 (7 bases). CDR3 size: 16 residues. The germline V gene encodes CDR1 SGHNT and CDR2 YENEEA. The V end was cut by 1 base, the J end by 3 bases, with 16 bases between. The CDR3 nucleotides read TGTGCCAGCAGCTTAGGGGGGGGCTCAATAAACTACGAGCAGTACTTC. Translation gives CASSLGGGSINYEQYF.

This clonotype came up many times. The genes are TRBV7-9 and TRBJ2-7, with 8 bases lining up with TRBD2. V trimming: 7 bases; J trimming: 2 bases; junction bases outside the gene matches: 7. Per the germline V gene, CDR1 is SEHNR and CDR2 is FQNEAQ (reference sequence). CDR3 length: 14 amino acids. The CDR3 DNA reads TGTGCCAGCACTCCTAGCGGGCCAACCTACGAGCAGTACTTC. This codes for CASTPSGPTYEQYF.

Many counts were recorded for this clonotype. V is TRBV2 and J is TRBJ2-2; D is unresolved. Germline V lookup: CDR1 SNHLY, CDR2 FYNNEI. The CDR3 runs to 14 residues. Trimming shortened V by 4 bases and J by 1 base, and 7 bases separated the two germline ends. DNA of the CDR3: TGTGCCAGCAGTGGAAGGTTGAACACCGGGGAGCTGTTTTTT. This gives the protein CASSGRLNTGELFF. The variable domain in full, completed from reference TRBV2 and TRBJ2-2, reads EPEVTQTPSHQVTQMGQEVILRCVPISNHLYFYWYRQILGQKVEFLVSFYNNEISEKSEIFDDQFSVERPDGSNFTLKIRSTKLEDSAMYFCASSGRLNTGELFFGEGSRLTVL.

This clonotype was picked up many times. The chain links TRBV28 to TRBJ2-5, with 8 bases identical to TRBD2. CDR1 is MDHEN and CDR2 is SYDVKM in the germline V gene. The CDR3 sequence is 15 residues long. V dropped 4 bases and J dropped 6; count of bases not matched to a gene: 10. CDR3: CASSSPPGGVKTQYF. CDR3 DNA: TGTGCCAGCAGTTCTCCACCGGGGGGGGTGAAGACCCAGTACTTC. The full variable domain, in which reference TRBV28 and TRBJ2-5 provide the parts outside the CDR3, is DVKVTQSSRYLVKRTGEKVFLECVQDMDHENMFWYRQDPGLGLRLIYFSYDVKMKEKGDIPEGYSVSREKKERFSLILESASTNQTSMYLCASSSPPGGVKTQYFGPGTRLLVL.

This clonotype was seen ten or more times. The rearrangement uses TRBV29-1 and TRBJ2-1, with 9 bases matching TRBD2. The ends lost 4 bases at V and 14 bases at J; junction bases unmatched: 6. The length of the CDR3 is 11 residues. Germline V CDR1 and CDR2: SQVTM, ANQGSEA. The CDR3 region has the DNA TGCAGCGTTGCCGGACTAGCGAGGGAGTTCTTC. Protein sequence: CSVAGLAREFF.

The CDR3 sequence is CSASVPGRTDTQYF. In nucleotides, the CDR3 is TGCAGTGCTAGCGTGCCGGGACGCACAGATACGCAGTATTTT. V gene TRBV20-1 combines with J gene TRBJ2-3; D possibly matches TRBD1 or TRBD2 (5 bases each). CDR3 length equals 14 residues. Germline values: CDR1 DFQATT, CDR2 SNEGSKA (reference sequence). Deletions cut 3 bases from V and 1 base from J, with 11 bases between.

V is TRBV20-1 and J is TRBJ2-2; 9 nucleotides match TRBD2. Germline values: CDR1 DFQATT, CDR2 SNEGSKA (reference sequence). The CDR3 consists of 15 residues. V dropped 5 bases and J dropped 2; count of bases not matched to a gene: 6. The CDR3 protein is CSAQPLAGNTGELFF. Written as DNA, the CDR3 is TGCAGTGCTCAGCCACTAGCGGGTAACACCGGGGAGCTGTTTTTT.

The rearrangement joins TRBV7-2 to TRBJ2-1; TRBD1 might be the D (5 bases). The CDR3 covers 15 residues. Germline CDR1 is SGHTA and CDR2 is FQGNSA. The V gene lost 5 bases and the J gene lost 5 bases, with 16 bases spanning the gap. The CDR3 DNA reads TGTGCCAGCAGCGCCGGTCTCTACAGGCACAATGAGCAGTTCTTC. Residues: CASSAGLYRHNEQFF. Together with reference TRBV7-2 and TRBJ2-1, the CDR3 gives the full variable domain: GAGVSQSPSNKVTEKGKDVELRCDPISGHTALYWYRQSLGQGLEFLIYFQGNSAPDKSGLPSDRFSAERTGGSVSTLTIQRTQQEDSAVYLCASSAGLYRHNEQFFGPGTRLTVL.

This clonotype was seen repeatedly, ten times or more. This rearrangement joins TRBV6-1 to TRBJ1-3, with a tentative D call TRBD1 (5 bases). In germline, CDR1 is MNHNS, CDR2 SASEGT. This CDR3 has 19 amino acids. V dropped 5 bases and J dropped 0 bases, with 23 bases sitting between them. The CDR3 region has the DNA TGTGCCAGCAGTTACCGTTCCGGGACTACTGCTCACTCTGGAAACACCATATATTTT. Its translation is CASSYRSGTTAHSGNTIYF.

This clonotype turned up a few times. This chain links TRBV10-3 with TRBJ2-5, with 8 bases that match TRBD2. Trimming at V came to 4 bases and at J to 1 base, leaving 8 bases not matched to a gene. The CDR3 runs 16 residues. The V gene's germline CDR1 is ENHRY and CDR2 SYGVKD. CDR3: CAISVSQLAGQETQYF. The CDR3 DNA reads TGTGCCATCAGTGTTAGTCAGCTAGCGGGCCAAGAGACCCAGTACTTC.

This clonotype was detected many times. The V call is TRBV10-3, the J call TRBJ1-5; D gene unclear. Trimming cost V 2 bases and J 0 bases, with 5 bases left between them. This CDR3 comprises 14 residues. The germline V gene encodes CDR1 ENHRY and CDR2 SYGVKD. The CDR3 is CAISESYSNQPQHF. The CDR3 DNA reads as TGTGCCATCAGTGAGAGTTATAGCAATCAGCCCCAGCATTTT.

This clonotype appeared many times. The J gene is TRBJ1-2, the V gene TRBV6-2 or TRBV6-3; D remains ambiguous. Germline V gene lookup returns CDR1 MNHEY and CDR2 SVGEGT. The V end lost 4 bases, the J end lost 7 bases, and 10 bases lay between the germline ends. The CDR3 is 12 residues long. The CDR3 spells CASSWVGSGYTF. CDR3 sequence (DNA): TGTGCCAGCAGTTGGGTTGGGTCTGGCTACACCTTC.

There are many counts of this clonotype. The chain couples TRBV6-1 to TRBJ2-1; the D gene could be TRBD1 or TRBD2 (5 bases each). The V end was cut by 1 base, the J end by 2 bases, with 9 bases between. The CDR3 runs to 15 residues. Looked up from germline, CDR1 is MNHNS and CDR2 is SASEGT. The CDR3 loop is CASSEGEGTYNEQFF. CDR3 sequence (DNA): TGTGCCAGCAGTGAAGGCGAGGGGACCTACAATGAGCAGTTCTTC.

At least ten counts were recorded for this clonotype. The genes are TRBV6-1 and TRBJ2-7, with TRBD2 matching over 8 bases. The CDR3 extends over 14 amino acids. The V gene's germline CDR1 is MNHNS and CDR2 SASEGT. Losses at the gene ends were 4 bases for V and 7 bases for J; bases not matched to a gene: 9. For the CDR3, the DNA is TGTGCCAGCAGTGGTCCGGGGGGGCCGGGGGAGCAGTACTTC. As protein: CASSGPGGPGEQYF.

This clonotype was counted at least ten times. This rearrangement joins TRBV11-3 to TRBJ2-3, with 8 positions matching TRBD2. Germline trimming cut 3 bases from V and 1 base from J; bases unmatched to any gene: 12. Germline CDR1 reads SGHNT; CDR2 reads YENEEA. This CDR3 has 18 amino acids. The DNA of the CDR3 is TGTGCCAGCAGCTTGGGGCAGCGGGAGTATCGCGGCACAGATACGCAGTATTTT. The encoded protein is CASSLGQREYRGTDTQYF.

The table lists this clonotype with many counts. The chain has TRBV2 and TRBJ1-6; the match to TRBD1 covers 8 bases. CDR1 is SNHLY, CDR2 FYNNEI, per germline. CDR3 length equals 14 residues. Trimming took 5 bases from V and 6 from J; bases not matched to a gene: 3. The CDR3 sequence is CASSMGQVNSPLHF. The CDR3 DNA reads TGTGCCAGCAGTATGGGACAGGTTAATTCACCCCTCCACTTT.

There are many counts of this clonotype. The J gene is TRBJ1-2, the V gene TRBV9; D is unresolved. This CDR3 has 14 residues. Germline V lookup: CDR1 SGDLS, CDR2 YYNGEE. V shed 0 bases and J shed 3 bases, with 9 bases lying between them. CDR3 coding DNA: TGTGCCAGCAGCGTAGCTGCGTCCTACTATGGCTACACCTTC. Translation: CASSVAASYYGYTF.

This clonotype has a count of ten or more. The chain couples TRBV10-3 to TRBJ1-5; a possible D gene is TRBD1 (6 bases). Trimming removed 5 bases at V and 6 bases at J, with 17 bases between. Germline CDR1 ENHRY, CDR2 SYGVKD. There are 15 residues in the CDR3. The CDR3 loop is CAISNRDIGSQPQHF. The CDR3 nucleotides are TGTGCCATCAGTAACCGGGACATCGGCAGTCAGCCCCAGCATTTT.

This clonotype was recorded at least ten times. The V and J genes are TRBV6-1 and TRBJ2-1, with 11 bases aligning to TRBD2. V was pared by 10 bases and J by 8 bases, with 10 bases of the junction left unmatched. Germline V gene lookup returns CDR1 MNHNS and CDR2 SASEGT. CDR3 length equals 14 residues. This CDR3 is CATRGSGRAHEQFF. The CDR3 DNA follows: TGTGCCACTAGGGGTAGCGGGAGGGCCCATGAGCAGTTCTTC.

The genes are TRBV4-1 and TRBJ2-3; 9 bases fit TRBD2. The CDR3 sequence is 15 residues long. Trimming cost V 4 bases and J 5 bases; bases outside gene matches: 7. Germline lookup yields CDR1 MGHRA and CDR2 YSYEKL. CDR3 sequence (DNA): TGCGCCAGCAGCCCTAGCGGGGTGGGGGGAGATACGCAGTATTTT. Protein product: CASSPSGVGGDTQYF.

This clonotype has a count of ten or more. The chain has TRBV20-1 and TRBJ1-1; tentative D call: TRBD1 (5 bases). CDR3 size: 14 residues. Trimming left V 0 bases short and J 3 bases short, with 11 bases between. The germline V gene has CDR1 DFQATT and CDR2 SNEGSKA (reference sequence). In nucleotides, the CDR3 is TGCAGTGCTAGAGAAGCAGGGAAGGACACTGAAGCTTTCTTT. This sequence encodes CSAREAGKDTEAFF.

In its sample, this clonotype was seen many times. The chain is built from TRBV30 and TRBJ2-5; no clear D gene. The CDR3 extends over 14 amino acids. CDR1 and CDR2 from the germline V gene are GTSNPN and SVGIG (reference sequence). The germline V and J ends were trimmed by 1 base and 7 bases, with 16 bases remaining between them. The CDR3 loop is CAWSADRVVRTQYF. In nucleotides, the CDR3 is TGTGCCTGGAGTGCGGACCGTGTAGTACGGACCCAGTACTTC.

This clonotype was found many times. V and J are TRBV30 and TRBJ2-1; D may be TRBD2 (5 bases). The V end was cut by 0 bases, the J end by 7 bases, with 13 bases between. The CDR3 consists of 14 residues. Germline CDR1 is GTSNPN and CDR2 is SVGIG (reference sequence). The CDR3 nucleotides are TGTGCCTGGAGTGTAAGTGTGACTACTAATGAGCAGTTCTTC. Amino acids: CAWSVSVTTNEQFF.